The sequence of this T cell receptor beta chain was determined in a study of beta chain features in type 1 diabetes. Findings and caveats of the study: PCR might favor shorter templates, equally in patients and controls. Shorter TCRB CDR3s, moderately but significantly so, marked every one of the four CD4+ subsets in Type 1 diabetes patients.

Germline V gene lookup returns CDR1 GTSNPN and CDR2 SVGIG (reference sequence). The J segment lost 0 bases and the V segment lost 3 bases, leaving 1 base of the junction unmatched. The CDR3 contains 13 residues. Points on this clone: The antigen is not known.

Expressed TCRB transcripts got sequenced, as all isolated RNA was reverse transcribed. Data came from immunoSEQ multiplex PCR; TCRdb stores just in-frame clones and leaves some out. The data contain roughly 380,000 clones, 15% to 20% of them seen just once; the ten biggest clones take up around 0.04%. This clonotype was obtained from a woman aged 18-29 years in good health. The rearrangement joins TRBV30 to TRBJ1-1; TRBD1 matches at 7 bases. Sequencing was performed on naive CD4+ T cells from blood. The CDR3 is CAWRGQMNTEAFF. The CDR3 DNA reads TGTGCCTGGAGGGGACAGATGAACACTGAAGCTTTCTTT.